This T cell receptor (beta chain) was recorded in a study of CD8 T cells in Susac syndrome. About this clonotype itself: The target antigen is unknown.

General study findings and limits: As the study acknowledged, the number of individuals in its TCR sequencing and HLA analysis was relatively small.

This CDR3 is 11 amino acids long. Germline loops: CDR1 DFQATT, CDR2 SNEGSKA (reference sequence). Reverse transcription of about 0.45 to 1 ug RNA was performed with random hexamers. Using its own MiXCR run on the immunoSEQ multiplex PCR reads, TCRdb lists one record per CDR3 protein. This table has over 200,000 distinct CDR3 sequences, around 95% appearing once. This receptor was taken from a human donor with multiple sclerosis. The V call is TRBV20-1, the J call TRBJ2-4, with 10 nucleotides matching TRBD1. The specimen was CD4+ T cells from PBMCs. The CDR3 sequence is CRADRGNIQYF. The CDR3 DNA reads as TGCAGGGCGGACAGGGGGAACATTCAGTACTTC.